The clone carrying this T cell receptor (beta chain) came up a few times. Compared with germline, one end of the junction differs, possibly owing to a read error. The data were taken from a study of T-cell memory formation after mild COVID-19. TCRdb reanalysed the 5' RACE reads using MiXCR and keeps one entry per CDR3 protein. The sample comprises 550,000 to 650,000 distinct CDR3 sequences, approximately 15% of which are singletons, and 8.1% rests with the top ten. Per germline, CDR1 MNHEY and CDR2 SVGAGI. There are 14 residues in the CDR3. The chain combines TRBV6-5 with TRBJ2-7, with a weak D call TRBD2 (6 bases). The receptor comes from an adult woman who had mild COVID-19 (a few samples of this study predate the infection). Cell type and time point are not known. Sequences were obtained from PBMCs or a T cell subset sorted from them (not recorded which). CDR3 loop: CASSPIRDSHEQYF. CDR3 sequence (DNA): TGTGCCAGCAGCCCCATAAGGGACTCCCACGAGCAGTACTTC.